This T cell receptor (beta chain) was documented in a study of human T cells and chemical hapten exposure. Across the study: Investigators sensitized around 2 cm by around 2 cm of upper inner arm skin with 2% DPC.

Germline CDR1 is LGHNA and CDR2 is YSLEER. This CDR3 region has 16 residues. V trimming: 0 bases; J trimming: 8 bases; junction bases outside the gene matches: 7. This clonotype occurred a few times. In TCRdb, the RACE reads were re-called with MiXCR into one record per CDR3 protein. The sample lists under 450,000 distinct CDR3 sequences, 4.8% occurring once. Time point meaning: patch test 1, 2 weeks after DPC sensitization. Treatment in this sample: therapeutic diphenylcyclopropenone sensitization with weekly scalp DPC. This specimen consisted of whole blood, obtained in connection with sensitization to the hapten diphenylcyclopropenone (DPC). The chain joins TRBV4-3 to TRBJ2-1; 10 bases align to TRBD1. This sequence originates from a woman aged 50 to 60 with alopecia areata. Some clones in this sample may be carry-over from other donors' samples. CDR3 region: CASSQDPTGGRDEQFF. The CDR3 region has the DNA TGCGCCAGCAGCCAAGACCCGACAGGGGGCAGGGATGAGCAGTTCTTC.